These 19 T cell receptor beta chains were all obtained from the same sample, sequenced in a study of T cell changes during pregnancy in multiple sclerosis. The data were produced by immunoSEQ multiplex PCR, yet TCRdb's version contains in-frame clones alone and is incomplete. The table has approximately 48,000 clones, 75% to 95% seen once; the top ten hold approximately 9%. Source: CD8+ T cells from peripheral blood mononuclear cells, taken after pregnancy. All receptors come from a female donor with multiple sclerosis, enrolled in a pregnancy study.

This chain links TRBV23-1 with TRBJ2-7; TRBD1 matches 7 bases. TRBV23-1 is an ORF for which the function is uncertain. CDR3 length equals 16 residues. J gave up 3 bases and V 4 bases, and 12 bases lay outside the gene matches. CDR3 DNA sequence: TGCGCCAGCAGTCCCAAACCCCGGGACAGTCTCTACGAGCAGTACTTC. Translation: CASSPKPRDSLYEQYF.

The rearrangement links TRBV9 to TRBJ2-7; the match to TRBD1 covers 10 bases. V lost 0 bases to trimming and J lost 4 bases; unmatched junction nucleotides: 7. In germline, CDR1 is SGDLS, CDR2 YYNGEE. CDR3 size: 16 residues. The CDR3 DNA follows: TGTGCCAGCAGCGTAGCTACGGGACAGGGGTCGTACGAGCAGTACTTC. This translates into CASSVATGQGSYEQYF. The full variable domain, its missing parts supplied by reference TRBV9 and TRBJ2-7, is DSGVTQTPKHLITATGQRVTLRCSPRSGDLSVYWYQQSLDQGLQFLIQYYNGEERAKGNILERFSAQQFPDLHSELNLSSLELGDSALYFCASSVATGQGSYEQYFGPGTRLTVT.

The CDR3 DNA reads as TGTGCCAGCAGTCTCAGTGGGGGAGGGAATGAGCAGTTCTTC. It translates to CASSLSGGGNEQFF. This chain links TRBV27 with TRBJ2-1, with 7 bases aligning to TRBD2. Germline loops: CDR1 MNHEY, CDR2 SMNVEV (reference sequence). The CDR3 runs to 14 residues. The trim removed 5 bases at V and 7 bases at J, leaving 8 bases unmatched.

V and J are TRBV9 and TRBJ1-4; TRBD1 agrees at 8 bases. CDR1 and CDR2 (germline): SGDLS, YYNGEE. The CDR3 sequence is 16 residues long. The trim removed 3 bases at V and 0 bases at J, leaving 4 bases unmatched. The CDR3 protein is CASSAGQVATNEKLFF. Here the CDR3 DNA reads TGTGCCAGCAGCGCGGGACAGGTTGCAACTAATGAAAAACTGTTTTTT.

The DNA for the CDR3 is TGTGCCAGCAGCTTAGGACAGACTAACACCGGGGAGCTGTTTTTT. Protein sequence: CASSLGQTNTGELFF. The genes are TRBV5-6 and TRBJ2-2; possible D gene TRBD1, 6 bases. Trimming removed 2 bases at V and 2 bases at J, with 10 bases between. Germline lookup yields CDR1 SGHDT and CDR2 YYEEEE. The CDR3 contains 15 residues.

The CDR3 nucleotides read TGTGCCAGCTCAGGAGACTCAGTCTCTGAAGCTTTCTTT. Protein: CASSGDSVSEAFF. J is TRBJ1-1 and V is TRBV18, with D hard to call. Trimming shortened V by 5 bases and J by 6 bases, and 13 bases separated the two germline ends. CDR1 is KGHSH, CDR2 LQKENI, per germline. The CDR3 consists of 13 residues.

In nucleotides, the CDR3 is TGTGCCAGCGGCTCACCTTATAGCAATCAGCCCCAGCATTTT. It translates to CASGSPYSNQPQHF. The chain carries TRBV2 and TRBJ1-5; D is undetermined. Germline V gene lookup returns CDR1 SNHLY and CDR2 FYNNEI. Trimming removed 8 bases at V and 0 bases at J, with 11 bases between. This CDR3 contains 14 residues. The full variable domain, rest sourced from reference TRBV2 and TRBJ1-5, is EPEVTQTPSHQVTQMGQEVILRCVPISNHLYFYWYRQILGQKVEFLVSFYNNEISEKSEIFDDQFSVERPDGSNFTLKIRSTKLEDSAMYFCASGSPYSNQPQHFGDGTRLSIL.

This chain's CDR3 is CASSIGQGETQYF. CDR3 sequence (DNA): TGTGCCAGTAGTATCGGACAGGGAGAGACCCAGTACTTC. The chain joins TRBV19 to TRBJ2-5; 8 positions agree with TRBD1. Per germline, CDR1 LNHDA and CDR2 SQIVND (reference sequence). Trimming cost V 3 bases and J 4 bases; bases outside gene matches: 1. The CDR3 extends over 13 amino acids.

V gene TRBV7-2 combines with J gene TRBJ1-3; 7 bases are shared with TRBD1. Germline-derived CDR1 and CDR2 are SGHTA and FQGNSA. Trimming removed 5 bases from V and 3 bases from J; junction bases left unmatched: 7. This CDR3 contains 15 residues. CDR3 residues: CASSQDRTGGNTIYF. Written as DNA, the CDR3 is TGTGCCAGCAGCCAGGACAGGACCGGTGGAAACACCATATATTTT.

The chain joins TRBV29-1 to TRBJ1-2, with TRBD1 matching 8 bases. Germline V CDR1 and CDR2: SQVTM, ANQGSEA. The junction had 16 bases not matched to a gene; V was cut back by 1 base and J by 6 bases. The CDR3 is 17 amino acids. CDR3 nucleotides: TGCAGCGTTGAAGGCCTGACAGGGGCATCGGTTGTTGATGGCTACACCTTC. It translates to CSVEGLTGASVVDGYTF.

This chain connects TRBV4-3 to TRBJ2-1; 7 bases map to TRBD2. V lost 3 bases to trimming and J lost 0 bases; unmatched junction nucleotides: 14. The germline V gene encodes CDR1 LGHNA and CDR2 YSLEER. CDR3 length: 19 amino acids. The CDR3 sequence is CASSQPSVGGGSSYNEQFF. Here the CDR3 DNA reads TGCGCCAGCAGCCAGCCATCGGTGGGTGGCGGGAGCTCCTACAATGAGCAGTTCTTC.

CDR3 in amino acids: CASNRAYGGGETQYF. The CDR3 bases are TGTGCCAGCAACCGGGCCTACGGGGGAGGCGAGACCCAGTACTTC. The V call is TRBV5-6, the J call TRBJ2-5; perhaps TRBD2 as D (6 bases). V lost 6 bases and J 5 bases, leaving 20 bases between the germline ends. CDR3 size: 15 residues. Germline V gene data show CDR1 as SGHDT and CDR2 as YYEEEE.

The chain links TRBV7-2 to TRBJ2-3; D is unclear. CDR1 and CDR2 (germline): SGHTA, FQGNSA. This CDR3 is 13 amino acids long. The V gene lost 1 base and the J gene lost 3 bases, with 5 bases spanning the gap. CDR3 region: CASSLVETDTQYF. DNA for the CDR3: TGTGCCAGCAGCTTAGTGGAGACAGATACGCAGTATTTT.

V gene TRBV4-1 combines with J gene TRBJ1-1, with D possibly TRBD1 on 5 matching bases. Germline values: CDR1 MGHRA, CDR2 YSYEKL. This CDR3 has 14 residues. The germline V and J ends were trimmed by 3 bases and 8 bases, with 16 bases remaining between them. This CDR3 is CASSHQGEFEEAFF. As DNA, the CDR3 is TGCGCCAGCAGCCACCAAGGGGAATTTGAAGAAGCTTTCTTT.

The rearrangement links TRBV6-5 to TRBJ2-5; 9 positions match TRBD1. The DNA matches TRBJ2-7 better at its end, which makes the J call doubtful. Germline V gene lookup returns CDR1 MNHEY and CDR2 SVGAGI. The CDR3 runs 13 residues. CDR3 residues: CASSSGTGPEQYF. CDR3 coding DNA: TGTGCCAGCAGCTCCGGGACAGGGCCCGAGCAGTACTTC.

V is TRBV29-1 and J is TRBJ2-2, with D tentatively TRBD1 (5 bases). The CDR3 is made up of 13 amino acids. Looked up from germline, CDR1 is SQVTM and CDR2 is ANQGSEA. Trimming shortened V by 4 bases and J by 1 base, and 7 bases separated the two germline ends. The CDR3, as DNA: TGCAGCGTTGCTAGGGGGAACACCGGGGAGCTGTTTTTT. Translation: CSVARGNTGELFF.

The V gene is TRBV30, the J gene TRBJ1-6, with a possible D match to TRBD1 (6 bases). The CDR3 has 14 amino acids. Trimming pared 0 bases from V and 8 bases from J, leaving 11 bases between. Germline V gives CDR1 GTSNPN, CDR2 SVGIG (reference sequence). Written as DNA, the CDR3 is TGTGCCTGGAGTGTACTGGGGGCGCATTCACCCCTCCACTTT. This sequence encodes CAWSVLGAHSPLHF.

The sample holds a few counts of this clone. CDR3 sequence reads: CASTTVSGAASNYGYTF. The CDR3 DNA sequence: TGTGCCAGCACCACGGTATCAGGGGCGGCTTCTAACTATGGCTACACCTTC. The gene calls are TRBV27 and TRBJ1-2; the D gene is possibly TRBD1 (6 bases). Germline CDR1 is MNHEY and CDR2 is SMNVEV (reference sequence). The CDR3 is made up of 17 amino acids. The V end was cut by 7 bases, the J end by 0 bases, with 21 bases between.

J is TRBJ2-7 and V is TRBV4-2, with D possibly matching TRBD2 (6 bases). From germline, CDR1 is LGHNA and CDR2 YNFKEQ. The CDR3 extends over 15 amino acids. The ends were cut back, 0 bases at V and 0 bases at J, with 9 bases in the middle. The CDR3 sequence: CASSQDSGSSYEQYF. The CDR3 DNA reads TGTGCCAGCAGCCAAGATAGCGGCAGCTCCTACGAGCAGTACTTC.